The following is a T cell receptor beta chain sequence with its context. This clonotype has just one count. No cognate antigen has been identified for it. The junction departs from germline at one end; a sequencing error may be responsible. The roughly 42 donors, aged roughly 6 to 100 years, were systemically healthy Caucasian individuals from Russia. Around 10 milliliters of peripheral blood were drawn from each donor into EDTA-treated Vacutainer tubes. PBMCs were isolated by Ficoll-Paque density-gradient centrifugation, with at least 6 million obtained per sample. Trizol reagent was used to extract total RNA from the PBMCs, yielding at least 5.5 micrograms per sample. Naive CD45RAhigh/CD27high T cell percentages were measured by flow cytometry on a PBMC aliquot from every donor. The sample is drawn from a study of blood T cells in healthy people across ages (dated by TCRdb to the mid-2010s). About the study as a whole: Template switching captured roughly one uniquely barcoded TCR beta cDNA molecule per two T cells in model experiments. To avoid experimental bias, donors of different ages were distributed randomly across sequencing lanes. The study measured age-related changes in TCR beta repertoire diversity using deep sequencing normalized with unique cDNA molecular identifiers. Four age groups were formed from the donors: young (average about 17 years), middle-aged (approximately 40), aged (more than 55) and long-lived (around 82). For two donors (one aged 18 to 30 and one aged 80 or older), the study analyzed two additional independent replicas of 1 million unique cDNA reads from the same blood draw.

Points the paper makes about the study in general: Because the CMV infection status of the donors was unknown, age-related changes in expanded clonotypes may potentially have been confounded. Compared with the aged group, more naive CD4+ T cells, fewer expanded clones and increased TCR diversity were shown by the long-lived group, suggesting age selection. Observed TCR beta diversity correlated strongly with the percentage of naive T cells measured by flow cytometry. Estimates of total diversity based on one million sequenced T cells were regarded as lower bounds and as underestimates. Since profiling was done on bulk unsorted PBMCs, naive and antigen-experienced compartments could not be conclusively compared. As age increased, observed TCR beta diversity per million T cells dropped in a roughly linear way, and a significant reduction was already evident by age about 40.

Library preparation employed 5' RACE. For sequencing, an Illumina HiSeq 2500 was employed. The second PCR ran for roughly 7 to 11 cycles and used a J-beta primer mix along with a sample-barcoded 5' primer. A unique molecular identifier was introduced onto each TCR beta cDNA molecule by a template-switch 5' adaptor carrying 12 random nucleotides. Each sample yielded at least 3 million CDR3-containing paired-end reads. First-strand cDNA synthesis was performed from all RNA using the Mint cDNA synthesis kit, with priming by a TRBC-specific oligonucleotide. Following uracil-DNA glycosylase treatment, all cDNA underwent a first 18-cycle PCR with the universal primers M1SS and BC2_uni_R. From the authors' description of their analysis: For normalization, 1 million high-quality reads were randomly selected from each sample, with every read carrying a distinct molecular identifier. Reads with shared molecular identifiers were discarded instead of being binned into consensus sequences. MiTCR, set to a Q25 quality threshold and the strictest error-elimination algorithm, was used for CDR3 identification, clonotype clustering and error correction. A nonparametric unseen species model using Euler transformation provided a lower-bound estimate of total TCR beta diversity. TCRdb cleaned the public reads at Q25 with fastp, built clones with MiXCR and kept in-frame beta chains. All rows with the same CDR3 protein become a single entry with the most common DNA and genes. TCRdb's processing, not the authors' own work, is the source of the V and J calls. The sample table holds around 1,700,000 distinct CDR3 sequences, of which under 30% were seen once. The ten largest clonotypes hold more than 6% of the sample.

Counted from cysteine to phenylalanine, this CDR3 has 14 amino acids. Here the CDR3 DNA is all that survives: 42 bases in frame from base 1. The germline V gene sets CDR1 to KGHSH and CDR2 to LQKENI. Sequenced input: blood. Here the chain combines TRBV18 and TRBJ2-3; no confident D gene assignment can be made. This receptor was identified in a woman in her 30s in good health. The nucleotides read TGTGTCAGCTCACCAGTTAGGGAATCAGATACGCAGTATTTT. Its translation is CVSSPVRESDTQYF.